This TCR beta chain was obtained from a study of cytomegalovirus exposure and HLA in healthy donors. Study results and caveats: Later analysis identified a missense DCLRE1C variant that was linked to TCR beta V- and J-gene trimming. Presence/absence analyses took donor sequencing depth as roughly uniform. The majority of CMV-associated TCR beta chains were reported as apparently HLA-restricted in a later analysis. The sole available immune exposure information was CMV serostatus.

The germline V gene has CDR1 SGHRS and CDR2 YFSETQ. The V end was cut by 0 bases, the J end by 0 bases, with 6 bases between. The CDR3 contains 14 residues. The table lists this clone with a few counts. The antigen is undetermined. PCR primers comprised 60 Vbeta and 13 Jbeta primers. Generated by immunoSEQ multiplex PCR, the TCRdb table keeps only in-frame clones and is missing some. This sample has about 170,000 clones; roughly 84% occur once, and the top ten carry 2% to 3%. This receptor was obtained from a man under 40 in good health and CMV-seropositive. The sample taken for sequencing was PBMCs. The chain is built from TRBV5-1 and TRBJ1-1, with D unclear. CDR3 loop: CASSLGALNTEAFF. The CDR3 region has the DNA TGCGCCAGCAGCTTGGGGGCCCTGAACACTGAAGCTTTCTTT.